Listed here is a single T cell receptor (beta chain). As yet, its antigen is unknown. Template material for amplifying TCR beta CDR3 regions consisted of RNA transcripts. The HTBI primer set served for first-round RT-PCR of the TCR CDR3. TCRdb fed the multiplex PCR reads into MiXCR, producing one record per CDR3 protein. The sample has about 500,000 distinct CDR3 sequences, about 15% seen once; the top ten hold 15% to 20%. This CDR3 is 17 amino acids long. From germline, CDR1 is SGHAT and CDR2 FQNNGV. V dropped 2 bases and J dropped 2; count of bases not matched to a gene: 7. The data stem from a study of T cells in Graves' hyperthyroidism and ophthalmopathy. Whole-study context: Peripheral blood sampling occurred at initial diagnosis, before any treatment. Findings of the study overall: The model identified upcoming ophthalmopathy a median about 6.5 months ahead of onset. Most clonotypes expanded in thyroid above 0.001 were likewise present in blood.

The sample was blood. The receptor's source is a young woman with Graves' hyperthyroidism. The genes are TRBV11-2 and TRBJ2-1; the match to TRBD2 covers 9 bases. Here the CDR3 reads CASSLSTKRGAYNEQFF. The CDR3 coding sequence is TGTGCCAGCAGCTTATCGACCAAGCGGGGGGCCTACAATGAGCAGTTCTTC.